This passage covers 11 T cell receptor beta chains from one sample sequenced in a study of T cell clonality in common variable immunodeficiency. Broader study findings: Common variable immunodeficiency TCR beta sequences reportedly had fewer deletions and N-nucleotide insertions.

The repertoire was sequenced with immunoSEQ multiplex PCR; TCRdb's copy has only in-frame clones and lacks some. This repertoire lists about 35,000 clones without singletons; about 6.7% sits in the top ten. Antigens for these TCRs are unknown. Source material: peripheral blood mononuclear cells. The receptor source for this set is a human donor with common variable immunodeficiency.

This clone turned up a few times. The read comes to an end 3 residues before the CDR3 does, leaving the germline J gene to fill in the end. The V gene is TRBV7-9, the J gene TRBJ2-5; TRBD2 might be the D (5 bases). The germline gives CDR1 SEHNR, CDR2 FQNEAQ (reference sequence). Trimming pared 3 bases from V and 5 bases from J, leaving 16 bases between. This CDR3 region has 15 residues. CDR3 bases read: TGTGCCAGCAGCTTGGGTGAGACCCGAGGGGAGACC. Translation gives CASSLGETRGET. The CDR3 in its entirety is CASSLGETRGETQYF.

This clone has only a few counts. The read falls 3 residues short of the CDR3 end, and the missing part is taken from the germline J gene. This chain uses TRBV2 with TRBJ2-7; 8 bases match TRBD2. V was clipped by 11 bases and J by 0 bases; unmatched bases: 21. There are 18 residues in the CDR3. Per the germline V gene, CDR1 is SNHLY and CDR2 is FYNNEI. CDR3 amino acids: CAASPGLSGSPHSYEQYF. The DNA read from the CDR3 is TGTGCCGCAAGCCCGGGACTAAGCGGGAGTCCCCACTCCTACGAG.

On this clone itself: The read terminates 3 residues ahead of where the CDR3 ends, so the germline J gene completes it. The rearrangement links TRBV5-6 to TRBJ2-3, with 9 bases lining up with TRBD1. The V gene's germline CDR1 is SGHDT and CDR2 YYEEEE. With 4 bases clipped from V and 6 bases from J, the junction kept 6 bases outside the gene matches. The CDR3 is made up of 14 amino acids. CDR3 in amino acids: CASSLGQGLDTQYF. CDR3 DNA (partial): TGTGCCAGCAGCCTGGGACAGGGTCTGGATACG.

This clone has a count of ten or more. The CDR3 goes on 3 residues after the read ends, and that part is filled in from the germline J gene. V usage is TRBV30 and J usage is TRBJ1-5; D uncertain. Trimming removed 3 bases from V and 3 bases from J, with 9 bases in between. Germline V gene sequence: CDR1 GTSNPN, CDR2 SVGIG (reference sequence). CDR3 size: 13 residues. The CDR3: CAWSAEYNQPQHF. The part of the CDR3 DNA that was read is TGTGCCTGGAGCGCAGAGTACAATCAGCCC.

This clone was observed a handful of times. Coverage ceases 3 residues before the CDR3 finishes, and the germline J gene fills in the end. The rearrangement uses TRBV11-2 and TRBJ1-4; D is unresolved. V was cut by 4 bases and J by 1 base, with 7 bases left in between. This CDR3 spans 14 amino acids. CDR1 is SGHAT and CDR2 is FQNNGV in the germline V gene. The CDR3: CASSSQETNEKLFF. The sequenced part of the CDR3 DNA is TGTGCCAGCAGCTCCCAGGAAACTAATGAAAAA.

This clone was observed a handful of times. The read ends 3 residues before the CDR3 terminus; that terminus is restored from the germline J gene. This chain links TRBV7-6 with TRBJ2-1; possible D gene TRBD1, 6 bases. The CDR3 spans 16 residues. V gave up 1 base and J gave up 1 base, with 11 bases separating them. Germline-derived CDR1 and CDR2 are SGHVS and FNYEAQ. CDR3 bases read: TGTGCCAGCAGCTTAGGGACACAGGGATCCTACAATGAG. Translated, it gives CASSLGTQGSYNE. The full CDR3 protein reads CASSLGTQGSYNEQFF.

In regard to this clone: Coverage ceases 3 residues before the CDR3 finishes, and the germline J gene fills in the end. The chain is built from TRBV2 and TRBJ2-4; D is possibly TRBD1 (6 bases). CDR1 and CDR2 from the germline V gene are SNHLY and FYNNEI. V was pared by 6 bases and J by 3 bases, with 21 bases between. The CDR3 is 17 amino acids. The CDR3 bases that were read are TGTGCCAGCAGCGTTATGACAGGCGGCGTTGGCAAAAACATT. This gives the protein CASSVMTGGVGKNI. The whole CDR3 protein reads CASSVMTGGVGKNIQYF. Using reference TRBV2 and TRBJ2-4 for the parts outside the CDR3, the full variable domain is EPEVTQTPSHQVTQMGQEVILRCVPISNHLYFYWYRQILGQKVEFLVSFYNNEISEKSEIFDDQFSVERPDGSNFTLKIRSTKLEDSAMYFCASSVMTGGVGKNIQYFGAGTRLSVL.

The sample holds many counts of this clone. The covered CDR3 bases are TGTGCCCCAGGAGCGGGGGGTAATATCGGGGAG. Its protein product is CAPGAGGNIGE. In full, the CDR3 reads CAPGAGGNIGELFF. The gene calls are TRBV7-6 and TRBJ2-2, with 9 bases matching TRBD2. The read halts 3 residues ahead of the CDR3 end, with the missing end drawn from the germline J gene. V lost 11 bases, J lost 7 bases, and 11 bases stayed unmatched. The CDR3 totals 14 residues. CDR1 is SGHVS and CDR2 is FNYEAQ in the germline V gene.

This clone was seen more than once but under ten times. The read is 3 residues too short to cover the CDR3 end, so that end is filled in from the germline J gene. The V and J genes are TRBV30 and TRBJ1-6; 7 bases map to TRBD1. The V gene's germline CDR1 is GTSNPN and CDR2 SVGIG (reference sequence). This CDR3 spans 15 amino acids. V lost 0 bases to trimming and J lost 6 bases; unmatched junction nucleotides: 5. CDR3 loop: CAWSVQGTANSPLHF. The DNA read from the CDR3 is TGTGCCTGGAGTGTACAGGGGACAGCTAATTCACCC.

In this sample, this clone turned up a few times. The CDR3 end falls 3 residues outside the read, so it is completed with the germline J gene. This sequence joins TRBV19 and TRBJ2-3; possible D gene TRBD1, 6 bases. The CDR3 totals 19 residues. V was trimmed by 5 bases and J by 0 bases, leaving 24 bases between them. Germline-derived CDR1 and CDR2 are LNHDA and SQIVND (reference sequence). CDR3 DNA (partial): TGTGCCAGTAGTGTCCTGACCCCCTCAGGGGCACCTAGCACAGATACG. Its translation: CASSVLTPSGAPSTDT. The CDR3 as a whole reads CASSVLTPSGAPSTDTQYF.

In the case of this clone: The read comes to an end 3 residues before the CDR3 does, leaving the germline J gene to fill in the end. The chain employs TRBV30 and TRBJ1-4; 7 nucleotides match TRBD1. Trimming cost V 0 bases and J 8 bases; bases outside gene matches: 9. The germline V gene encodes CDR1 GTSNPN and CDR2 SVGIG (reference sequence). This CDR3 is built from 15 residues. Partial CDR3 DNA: TGTGCCTGGAGTGTGATCCCAGGGGGAGAAGAAAAA. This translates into CAWSVIPGGEEK. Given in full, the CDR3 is CAWSVIPGGEEKLFF.